This entry lists 9 T cell receptor beta chains sequenced from one sample in a study of human T cells and chemical hapten exposure. Time point of the sample: pre-sensitization, week 0. The treatment here: therapeutic diphenylcyclopropenone sensitization with weekly scalp DPC. Each CDR3 protein gets one entry after TCRdb re-called the RACE reads with MiXCR. The data hold tens of thousands of distinct CDR3 sequences, with approximately 9.9% observed a single time. The source was whole blood, collected in connection with sensitization to the hapten diphenylcyclopropenone (DPC). These receptors originate from a woman aged 50 to 65 with alopecia areata. Some clones in this sample may be carry-over from other donors' samples.

The genes are TRBV11-1 and TRBJ2-7; 9 bases match TRBD1. The CDR3 runs 14 residues. The V and J ends lost 3 bases and 5 bases, in that order; junction bases with no gene match: 5. Per germline, CDR1 SGHAT and CDR2 FQDESV (reference sequence). CDR3 in DNA: TGTGCCAGCAGCTTGTCGGACAGGGGTGACGAGCAGTACTTC. This translates into CASSLSDRGDEQYF.

This clonotype was recorded a few times. The genes are TRBV7-9 and TRBJ2-7, with D perhaps given as TRBD1 or TRBD2 (5 bases each). Trimming left V 0 bases short and J 0 bases short, with 9 bases between. The CDR3 length is 15 residues. Germline V gene sequence: CDR1 SEHNR, CDR2 FQNEAQ (reference sequence). This chain's CDR3 is CASSLAVGASYEQYF. The CDR3 DNA reads TGTGCCAGCAGCTTAGCGGTCGGGGCCTCCTACGAGCAGTACTTC.

Comments on this clonotype: Being one base from a much bigger clone, this may be a read error. The chain employs TRBV13 and TRBJ1-1, with TRBD1 matching over 7 bases. Trimming removed 5 bases from V and 4 bases from J; junction bases left unmatched: 16. The CDR3 has 17 amino acids. Per germline, CDR1 PRHDT and CDR2 FYEKMQ (reference sequence). CDR3 sequence: CASSPKGSQQGGTEAFF. In DNA, the CDR3 is TGTGCCAGCAGCCCGAAGGGGTCCCAGCAGGGGGGCACTGAAGCTTTCTTT.

This CDR3 reads CASSYSRHRLTPSTDTQYF. DNA for the CDR3: TGTGCCAGCAGTTACTCGCGGCACAGGCTAACTCCTAGCACAGATACGCAGTATTTT. V usage is TRBV6-2 or TRBV6-3 and J usage is TRBJ2-3; a possible D gene is TRBD1 (5 bases). Germline CDR1 is MNHEY and CDR2 is SVGEGT. Trimming cost V 0 bases and J 0 bases, with 19 bases left between them. The CDR3 is 19 amino acids.

This rearrangement joins TRBV28 to TRBJ1-6; D gene ambiguous. Germline CDR1 and CDR2: MDHEN and SYDVKM. The V end lost 4 bases, the J end lost 10 bases, and 20 bases lay between the germline ends. CDR3 length: 16 residues. CDR3 protein: CASSSAGARERSPLHF. DNA of the CDR3: TGTGCCAGCAGTTCAGCTGGTGCAAGGGAGAGGTCACCCCTCCACTTT.

V is TRBV29-1 and J is TRBJ2-3; D not certain. There are 15 residues in the CDR3. CDR1 is SQVTM, CDR2 ANQGSEA, per germline. V was shortened by 5 bases and J by 0 bases, with 15 bases between the two germline ends. CDR3 loop: CSVPALESSTDTQYF. In nucleotides, the CDR3 is TGCAGCGTTCCCGCTTTAGAATCCAGCACAGATACGCAGTATTTT.

This clonotype has more than one count but fewer than ten. Since a much larger clone is just one base distant, this may be a read error. The rearrangement joins TRBV7-8 to TRBJ2-4, with D possibly TRBD1 on 7 matching bases. The CDR3 is 15 residues long. In germline, CDR1 is SGHVS, CDR2 FQNEAQ. The CDR3 DNA follows: TGTACCAGCAGCCCCCAGGGGGGATCCAAAAACATTCAGTACTTC. Amino acid sequence: CTSSPQGGSKNIQYF.

The V call is TRBV12-3 or TRBV12-4, the J call TRBJ2-1; D is perhaps TRBD1 or TRBD2 (5 bases each). The CDR3 has 14 residues. V shed 5 bases and J shed 9 bases, with 17 bases lying between them. The CDR3 reads CASSPRTAGGEQFF. CDR3 nucleotide sequence: TGTGCCAGCAGTCCACGTACAGCTGGGGGTGAGCAGTTCTTC.

This clonotype was counted many times. This chain links TRBV18 with TRBJ1-5; D is undetermined. The V and J ends lost 5 bases and 2 bases respectively, with 10 bases between them. There are 14 residues in the CDR3. CDR1 KGHSH and CDR2 LQKENI come from the germline V gene. DNA for the CDR3: TGTGCCAGCTCAGAGAACATAGGCAATCAGCCCCAGCATTTT. As protein: CASSENIGNQPQHF.